Sequencing of this T cell receptor (beta chain) was carried out in a study of blood T cell repertoires in COVID-19. Per the original data handling: Quantification of nucleated cells was approximated via reference gene primer amplification. Assay: immunoSEQ multiplex PCR; the TCRdb copy retains only in-frame clones and omits some. That table gives V, J and clone size, and the DNA gave D and trimming. The sample has about 250,000 clones, over 70% seen once. Per the germline V gene, CDR1 is LNHDA and CDR2 is SQIVND (reference sequence). Deletions cut 5 bases from V and 5 bases from J, with 19 bases between. The CDR3 totals 16 residues.

The chain combines TRBV19 with TRBJ2-1; D is perhaps TRBD2 (5 bases). The receptor was isolated from a woman older than 75 with acute or convalescent COVID-19. The sequencing input was peripheral blood. The CDR3 reads CASSPNAVAKNNEQFF. The CDR3, as DNA: TGTGCCAGTAGTCCCAACGCGGTAGCGAAAAACAATGAGCAGTTCTTC.